This T cell receptor (beta chain) comes out of a study of T cell responses to AZD1222 COVID-19 vaccine. Notes on the study in general: Two AZD1222 doses significantly raised spike-specific TCR breadth and depth over controls.

The table came from immunoSEQ multiplex PCR; TCRdb's copy has only in-frame clones and leaves some out. The sample shows some 150,000 clones, approximately 90% of them seen only once. Notes on this clone: Its antigen is undetermined.

The CDR3 has 13 residues. Trimming shortened V by 3 bases and J by 2 bases, and 7 bases separated the two germline ends. Germline V CDR1 and CDR2: LNHDA, SQIVND (reference sequence). This TCR came from an adult in good health. Here the sequenced sample was peripheral blood, taken on day 0 of MenACWY control vaccination. The rearrangement joins TRBV19 to TRBJ2-5; possible D gene TRBD2, 5 bases. CDR3 in DNA: TGTGCCAGTAGTATCGGGGTTCAAGAGACCCAGTACTTC. Encoded protein: CASSIGVQETQYF.